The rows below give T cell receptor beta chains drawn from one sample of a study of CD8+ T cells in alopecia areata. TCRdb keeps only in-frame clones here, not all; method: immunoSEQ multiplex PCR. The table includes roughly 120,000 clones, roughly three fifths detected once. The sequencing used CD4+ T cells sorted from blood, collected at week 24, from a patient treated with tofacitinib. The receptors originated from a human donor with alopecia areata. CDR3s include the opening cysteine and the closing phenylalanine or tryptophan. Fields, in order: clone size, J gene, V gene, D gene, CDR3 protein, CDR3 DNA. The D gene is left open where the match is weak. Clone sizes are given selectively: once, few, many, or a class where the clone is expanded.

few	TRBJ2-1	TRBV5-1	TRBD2	CASSWSLAGGANEQFF	TGCGCCAGCAGCTGGTCACTAGCGGGGGGAGCTAATGAGCAGTTCTTC
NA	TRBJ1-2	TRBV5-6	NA	CASSASYGYTF	TGTGCCAGCAGCGCGTCCTATGGCTACACCTTC
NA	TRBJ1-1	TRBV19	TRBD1	CASVTGGGGTEAFF	TGTGCCAGTGTAACAGGGGGCGGAGGCACTGAAGCTTTCTTT
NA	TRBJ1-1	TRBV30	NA	CAWSVAGLTEAFF	TGTGCCTGGAGTGTGGCAGGACTAACTGAAGCTTTCTTT
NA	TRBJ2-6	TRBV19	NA	CASSMDSSGANVLTF	TGTGCCAGTAGTATGGACAGCTCTGGGGCCAACGTCCTGACTTTC
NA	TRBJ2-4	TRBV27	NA	CASGRQKNIQYF	TGTGCCAGCGGCCGACAAAAAAACATTCAGTACTTC
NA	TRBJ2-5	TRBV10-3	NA	CATRLAGSIGTQYF	TGTGCCACCCGGCTTGCGGGTTCAATCGGGACCCAGTACTTC
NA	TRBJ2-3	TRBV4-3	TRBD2	CASSQDPPGLAEGDTQYF	TGCGCCAGCAGCCAGGACCCTCCGGGACTAGCGGAAGGAGATACGCAGTATTTT
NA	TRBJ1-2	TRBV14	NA	CASSQDPMLYGYTF	TGTGCCAGCAGCCAAGATCCGATGCTCTATGGCTACACCTTC
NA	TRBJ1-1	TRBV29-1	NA	CSADPGMNTEAFF	TGCAGCGCCGACCCGGGGATGAACACTGAAGCTTTCTTT
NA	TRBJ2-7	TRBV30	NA	CAWSLRLGDYEQYF	TGTGCCTGGAGTCTTAGACTAGGGGACTACGAGCAGTACTTC
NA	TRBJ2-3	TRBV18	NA	CASSPRAGLQDTQYF	TGTGCCAGCTCACCAAGGGCAGGTTTACAGGATACGCAGTATTTT
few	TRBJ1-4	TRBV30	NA	CAWSGYEKLFF	TGTGCCTGGAGTGGATACGAAAAACTGTTTTTT
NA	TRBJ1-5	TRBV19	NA	CASSYGPTQPQHF	TGTGCCAGTAGTTATGGGCCCACACAGCCCCAGCATTTT
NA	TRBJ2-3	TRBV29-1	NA	CSLRGSTDTQYF	TGCAGCCTCCGGGGGAGCACAGATACGCAGTATTTT
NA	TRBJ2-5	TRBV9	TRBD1	CASSGGDRGSTQYF	TGTGCCAGCAGCGGGGGAGACAGGGGCTCGACCCAGTACTTC
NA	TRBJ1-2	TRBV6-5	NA	CASRKWEENGYTF	TGTGCCAGCCGAAAGTGGGAGGAGAATGGCTACACCTTC
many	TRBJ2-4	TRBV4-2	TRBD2	CASSQDRASGLGAKNIQYF	TGTGCCAGCAGCCAAGATAGGGCTAGCGGGCTCGGAGCCAAAAACATTCAGTACTTC
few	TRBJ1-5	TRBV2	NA	CASSENQGSQPQHF	TGTGCCAGCAGTGAAAATCAGGGGAGTCAGCCCCAGCATTTT
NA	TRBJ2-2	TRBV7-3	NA	CASSLTGELFF	TGTGCCAGCAGCTTAACCGGGGAGCTGTTTTTT
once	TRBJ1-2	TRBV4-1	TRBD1	CASSTGEHSNYGYTF	TGCGCCAGCAGCACAGGGGAGCATTCTAACTATGGCTACACCTTC
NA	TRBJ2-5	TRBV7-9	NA	CASSLMGQGETQYF	TGTGCCAGCAGCTTAATGGGGCAGGGAGAGACCCAGTACTTC
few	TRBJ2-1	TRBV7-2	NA	CASSQMGGAQFF	TGTGCCAGCAGCCAAATGGGGGGGGCCCAGTTCTTC
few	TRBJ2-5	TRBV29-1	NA	CSVETPIGETQYF	TGCAGCGTTGAGACTCCTATTGGGGAGACCCAGTACTTC
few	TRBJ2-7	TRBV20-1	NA	CSASSRYEQYF	TGCAGTGCTAGCAGCCGCTACGAGCAGTACTTC
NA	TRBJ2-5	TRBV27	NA	CASSLTGNQETQYF	TGTGCCAGCAGCCTGACGGGGAACCAAGAGACCCAGTACTTC
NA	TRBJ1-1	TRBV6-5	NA	CASSSGRNTEAFF	TGTGCCAGCAGTTCAGGTCGGAACACTGAAGCTTTCTTT
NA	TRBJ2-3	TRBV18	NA	CASSPLAGATDTQYF	TGTGCCAGCTCACCCTTGGCGGGGGCAACAGATACGCAGTATTTT
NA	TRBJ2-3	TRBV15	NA	CATTPSTDTQYF	TGTGCCACCACCCCTAGCACAGATACGCAGTATTTT
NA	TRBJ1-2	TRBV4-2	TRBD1	CASSQWTGRDYTF	TGTGCCAGCAGCCAATGGACAGGGAGGGACTACACCTTC
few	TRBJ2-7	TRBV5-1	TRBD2	CASSQGTSGKREQYF	TGCGCCAGCAGCCAGGGGACTAGCGGTAAACGCGAGCAGTACTTC